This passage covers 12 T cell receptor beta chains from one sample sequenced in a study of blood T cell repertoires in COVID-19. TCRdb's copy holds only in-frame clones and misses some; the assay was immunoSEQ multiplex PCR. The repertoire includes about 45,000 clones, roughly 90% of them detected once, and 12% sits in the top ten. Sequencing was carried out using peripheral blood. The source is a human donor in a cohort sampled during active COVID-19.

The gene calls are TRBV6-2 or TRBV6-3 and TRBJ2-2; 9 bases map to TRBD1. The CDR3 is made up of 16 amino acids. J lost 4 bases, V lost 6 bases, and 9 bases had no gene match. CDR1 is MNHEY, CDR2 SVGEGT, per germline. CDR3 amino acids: CASSRSGTGTTGELFF. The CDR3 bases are TGTGCCAGCAGCAGATCCGGGACAGGGACCACCGGGGAGCTGTTTTTT.

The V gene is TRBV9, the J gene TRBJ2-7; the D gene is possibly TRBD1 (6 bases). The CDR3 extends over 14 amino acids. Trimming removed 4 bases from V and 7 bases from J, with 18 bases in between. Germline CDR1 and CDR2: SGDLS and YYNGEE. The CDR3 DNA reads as TGTGCCAGCAGCCCCTCGGGAAGGGGGAAAGAGCAGTACTTC. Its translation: CASSPSGRGKEQYF.

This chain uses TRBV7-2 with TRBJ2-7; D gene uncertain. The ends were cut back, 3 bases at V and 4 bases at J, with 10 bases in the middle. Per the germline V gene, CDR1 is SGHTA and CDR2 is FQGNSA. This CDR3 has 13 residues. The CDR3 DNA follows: TGTGCCAGCAGCTTGGGCACATTATACGAGCAGTACTTC. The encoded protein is CASSLGTLYEQYF.

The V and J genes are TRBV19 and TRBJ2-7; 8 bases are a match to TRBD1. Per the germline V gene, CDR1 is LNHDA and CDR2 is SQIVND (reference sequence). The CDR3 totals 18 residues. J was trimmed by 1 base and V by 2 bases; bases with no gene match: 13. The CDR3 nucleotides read TGTGCCAGTAGTATATATGGGTTAAGCCGGGACAGGTCCTACGAGCAGTACTTC. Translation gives CASSIYGLSRDRSYEQYF.

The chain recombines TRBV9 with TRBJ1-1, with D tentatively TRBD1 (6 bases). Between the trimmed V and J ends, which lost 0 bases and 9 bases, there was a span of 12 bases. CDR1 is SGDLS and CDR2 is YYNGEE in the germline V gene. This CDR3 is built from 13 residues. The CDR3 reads CASSVVGGRKAFF. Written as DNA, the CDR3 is TGTGCCAGCAGCGTAGTAGGGGGACGGAAAGCTTTCTTT.

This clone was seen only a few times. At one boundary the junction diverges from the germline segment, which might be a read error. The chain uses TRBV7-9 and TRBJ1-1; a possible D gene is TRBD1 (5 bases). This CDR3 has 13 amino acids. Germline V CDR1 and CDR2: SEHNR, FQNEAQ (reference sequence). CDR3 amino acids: CASRLGANTEAFF. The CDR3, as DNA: TGTGCCAGCAGATTAGGGGCGAACACTGAAGCTTTCTTT. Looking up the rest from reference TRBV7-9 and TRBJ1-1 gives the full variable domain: DTGVSQNPRHKITKRGQNVTFRCDPISEHNRLYWYRQTLGQGPEFLTYFQNEAQLEKSRLLSDRFSAERPKGSFSTLEIQRTEQGDSAMYLCASRLGANTEAFFGQGTRLTVV.

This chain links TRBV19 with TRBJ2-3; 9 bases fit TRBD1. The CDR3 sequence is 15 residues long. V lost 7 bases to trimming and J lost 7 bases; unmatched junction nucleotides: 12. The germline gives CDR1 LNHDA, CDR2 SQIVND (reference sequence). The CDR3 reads CASTVGGQGFYTQYF. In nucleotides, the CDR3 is TGTGCCAGTACAGTGGGGGGACAGGGTTTTTATACGCAGTATTTT.

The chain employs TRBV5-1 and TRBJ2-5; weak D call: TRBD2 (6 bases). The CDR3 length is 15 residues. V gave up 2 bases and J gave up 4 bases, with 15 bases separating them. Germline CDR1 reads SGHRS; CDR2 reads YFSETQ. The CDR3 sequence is CASSLRDAGGETQYF. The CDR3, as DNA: TGCGCCAGCAGCTTACGGGACGCCGGGGGAGAGACCCAGTACTTC.

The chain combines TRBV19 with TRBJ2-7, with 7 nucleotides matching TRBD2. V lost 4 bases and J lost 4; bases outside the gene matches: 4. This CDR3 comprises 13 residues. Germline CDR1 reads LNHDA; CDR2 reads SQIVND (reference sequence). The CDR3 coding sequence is TGTGCCAGTAGTAGCGGGAGTCCATACGAGCAGTACTTC. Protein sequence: CASSSGSPYEQYF.

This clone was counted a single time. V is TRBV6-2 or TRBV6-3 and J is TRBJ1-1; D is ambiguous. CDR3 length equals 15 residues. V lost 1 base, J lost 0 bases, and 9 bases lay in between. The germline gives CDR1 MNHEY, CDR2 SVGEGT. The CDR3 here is CASSYYPGLNTEAFF. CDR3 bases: TGTGCCAGCAGTTACTACCCAGGCCTGAACACTGAAGCTTTCTTT.

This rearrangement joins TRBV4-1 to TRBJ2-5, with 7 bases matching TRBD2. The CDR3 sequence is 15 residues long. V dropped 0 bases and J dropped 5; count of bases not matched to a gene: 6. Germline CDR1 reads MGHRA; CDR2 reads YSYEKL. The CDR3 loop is CASSQDGPGRETQYF. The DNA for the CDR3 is TGCGCCAGCAGCCAAGATGGGCCCGGGAGGGAGACCCAGTACTTC.

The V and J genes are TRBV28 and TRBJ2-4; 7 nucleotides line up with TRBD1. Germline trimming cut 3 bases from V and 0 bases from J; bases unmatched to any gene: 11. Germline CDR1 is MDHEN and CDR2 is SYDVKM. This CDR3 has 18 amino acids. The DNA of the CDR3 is TGTGCCAGCAGTTTTTCCCACAGGGGTCCCCTAGCCAAAAACATTCAGTACTTC. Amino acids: CASSFSHRGPLAKNIQYF. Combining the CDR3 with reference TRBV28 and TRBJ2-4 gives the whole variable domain DVKVTQSSRYLVKRTGEKVFLECVQDMDHENMFWYRQDPGLGLRLIYFSYDVKMKEKGDIPEGYSVSREKKERFSLILESASTNQTSMYLCASSFSHRGPLAKNIQYFGAGTRLSVL.